The 12 T cell receptor beta chains below were found in one sample sequenced in a study of CD8 T cells in ankylosing spondylitis. MiXCR, run by TCRdb on the 5' RACE reads, gives a single entry per CDR3 protein. The top ten clones hold around 6.5% of a sample with about 240,000 distinct CDR3 sequences, about 11% of them seen once. The sequencing sample was made of blood, either unsorted or a sorted T cell fraction (not recorded which). The receptors here all came from a male donor with ankylosing spondylitis or in good health (not recorded which).

This clonotype was seen only a few times. The chain is built from TRBV7-2 and TRBJ2-3; a possible D gene is TRBD2 (6 bases). The V and J ends lost 1 base and 0 bases respectively, with 14 bases between them. CDR1 and CDR2 from the germline V gene are SGHTA and FQGNSA. CDR3 length: 17 amino acids. CDR3 sequence (DNA): TGTGCCAGCAGCTTAGTGAGGTTTAGCGGCAGCACAGATACGCAGTATTTT. It encodes CASSLVRFSGSTDTQYF.

This clonotype was observed at least ten times. The chain uses TRBV10-3 and TRBJ2-1, with no clear D. Trimming removed 6 bases at V and 4 bases at J, with 4 bases between. CDR3 length: 11 amino acids. The germline V gene has CDR1 ENHRY and CDR2 SYGVKD. The CDR3 DNA is TGTGCCATCAGACAGTACAATGAGCAGTTCTTC. Translation: CAIRQYNEQFF.

This clonotype was seen repeatedly, ten times or more. The chain has TRBV4-2 and TRBJ2-7, with 7 bases identical to TRBD2. The CDR3 sequence is 20 residues long. Trimming took 0 bases from V and 4 from J; bases not matched to a gene: 21. Germline-derived CDR1 and CDR2 are LGHNA and YNFKEQ. The CDR3 DNA sequence: TGTGCCAGCAGCCAAGATCCGGGGCTAGCGGACGTTCTGGAACCATACGAGCAGTACTTC. Its protein product is CASSQDPGLADVLEPYEQYF.

This clonotype was seen ten or more times. The gene calls are TRBV24-1 and TRBJ2-5, with 9 bases lining up with TRBD2. The junction had 7 bases not matched to a gene; V was cut back by 3 bases and J by 3 bases. Germline values: CDR1 KGHDR, CDR2 SFDVKD. The CDR3 has 16 amino acids. The CDR3, as DNA: TGTGCCACCAGTGATCCTTCCCCTAGCGGGAAAGAGACCCAGTACTTC. Translated, it gives CATSDPSPSGKETQYF.

In this sample, this clonotype turned up many times. Mismatch with germline at one junction end may stem from a read error. This chain links TRBV27 with TRBJ2-1; no reliable D call. CDR1 and CDR2 (germline): MNHEY, SMNVEV (reference sequence). The CDR3 runs 12 residues. CDR3 bases: TGTGCCAGCAGTCTATCGCGCAATGAGCAGTTCTTC. Translation gives CASSLSRNEQFF.

This clonotype was seen ten or more times. The rearrangement joins TRBV15 to TRBJ2-1; D ambiguous. CDR3 length: 13 amino acids. The V and J ends lost 5 bases and 1 base respectively, with 6 bases between them. Germline CDR1 is LNHNV and CDR2 is YYDKDF (reference sequence). This chain's CDR3 is CATSPLSYNEQFF. The CDR3 DNA reads as TGTGCCACCAGCCCTCTATCCTACAATGAGCAGTTCTTC.

This clonotype was found many times. The rearrangement links TRBV5-1 to TRBJ1-3, with D perhaps TRBD1 (5 bases). Trimming pared 3 bases from V and 4 bases from J, leaving 14 bases between. Germline CDR1 reads SGHRS; CDR2 reads YFSETQ. CDR3 length: 15 residues. CDR3 bases: TGCGCCAGCAGCTGGTATGGGGCGCAGGGAAACACCATATATTTT. This codes for CASSWYGAQGNTIYF. Complete variable domain (other parts from reference TRBV5-1 and TRBJ1-3): KAGVTQTPRYLIKTRGQQVTLSCSPISGHRSVSWYQQTPGQGLQFLFEYFSETQRNKGNFPGRFSGRQFSNSRSEMNVSTLELGDSALYLCASSWYGAQGNTIYFGEGSWLTVV.

This clonotype has just a few counts. The J gene is TRBJ2-3, the V gene TRBV10-3, with a weak D call TRBD1 (6 bases). V lost 8 bases and J 6 bases, leaving 18 bases between the germline ends. Looked up from germline, CDR1 is ENHRY and CDR2 is SYGVKD. This CDR3 is 14 amino acids long. The DNA for the CDR3 is TGTGCCATCGGCAGGACAGCTGATTCGGATACGCAGTATTTT. Translating gives CAIGRTADSDTQYF.

Worth noting for this clonotype: A much larger clone lies a single base off, so this may be a read error. The chain uses TRBV5-5 and TRBJ2-5, with D hard to call. From germline, CDR1 is SGHKS and CDR2 YYEKEE (reference sequence). The CDR3 contains 11 residues. The CDR3 reads CASSLDSYVTF. The CDR3 DNA follows: TGTGCCAGCAGCTTGGACTCCTACGTGACCTTC.

This clonotype was detected ten times or more. Here the CDR3 DNA reads TGTGCCAGCAGTGGCCCGCTAGCGGGGGGGCCCGCAGATACGCAGTATTTT. Translated: CASSGPLAGGPADTQYF. V gene TRBV25-1 combines with J gene TRBJ2-3; 12 nucleotides agree with TRBD2. Trimming at V came to 4 bases and at J to 4 bases, leaving 9 bases not matched to a gene. Germline loops: CDR1 MGHDK, CDR2 SYGVNS. The CDR3 consists of 17 residues.

This clonotype was picked up a small number of times. The genes are TRBV11-2 and TRBJ2-1, with 7 bases identical to TRBD1. Germline CDR1 reads SGHAT; CDR2 reads FQNNGV. Trimming at V came to 5 bases and at J to 0 bases, leaving 19 bases not matched to a gene. The CDR3 runs to 20 residues. The CDR3: CASSPNWAGVAGGSYNEQFF. Written as DNA, the CDR3 is TGTGCCAGCAGCCCGAACTGGGCAGGTGTGGCAGGGGGCTCCTACAATGAGCAGTTCTTC.

This clonotype was seen ten or more times. The chain combines TRBV5-1 with TRBJ2-7, with TRBD1 matching over 9 bases. This CDR3 region has 15 residues. Germline lookup yields CDR1 SGHRS and CDR2 YFSETQ. V trimming: 4 bases; J trimming: 5 bases; junction bases outside the gene matches: 10. The CDR3: CASSAMGQGGDEQYF. The CDR3 nucleotides are TGCGCCAGCAGCGCCATGGGACAGGGAGGTGACGAGCAGTACTTC. Together with reference TRBV5-1 and TRBJ2-7, the CDR3 gives the full variable domain: KAGVTQTPRYLIKTRGQQVTLSCSPISGHRSVSWYQQTPGQGLQFLFEYFSETQRNKGNFPGRFSGRQFSNSRSEMNVSTLELGDSALYLCASSAMGQGGDEQYFGPGTRLTVT.